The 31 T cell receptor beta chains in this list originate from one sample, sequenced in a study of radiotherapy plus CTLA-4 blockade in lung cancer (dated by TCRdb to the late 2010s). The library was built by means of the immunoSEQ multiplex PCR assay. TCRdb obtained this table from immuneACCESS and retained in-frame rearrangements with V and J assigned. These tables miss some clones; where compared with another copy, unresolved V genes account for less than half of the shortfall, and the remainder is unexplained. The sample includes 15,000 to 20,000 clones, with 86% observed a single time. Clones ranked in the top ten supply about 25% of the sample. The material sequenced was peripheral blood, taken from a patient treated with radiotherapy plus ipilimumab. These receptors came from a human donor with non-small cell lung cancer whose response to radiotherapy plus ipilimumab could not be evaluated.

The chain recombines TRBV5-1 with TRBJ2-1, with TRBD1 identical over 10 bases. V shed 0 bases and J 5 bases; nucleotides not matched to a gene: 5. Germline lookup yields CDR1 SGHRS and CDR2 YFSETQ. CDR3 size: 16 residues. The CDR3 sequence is CASSLGGTGAHNEQFF. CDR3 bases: TGCGCCAGCAGCTTGGGGGGGACAGGGGCCCACAATGAGCAGTTCTTC.

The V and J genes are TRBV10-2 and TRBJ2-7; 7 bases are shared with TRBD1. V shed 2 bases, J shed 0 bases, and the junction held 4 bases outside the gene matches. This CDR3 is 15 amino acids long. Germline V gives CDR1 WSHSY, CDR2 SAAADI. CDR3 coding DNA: TGCGCCAGCAGTGAGGACAGGGCCCCCTCCTACGAGCAGTACTTC. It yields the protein CASSEDRAPSYEQYF.

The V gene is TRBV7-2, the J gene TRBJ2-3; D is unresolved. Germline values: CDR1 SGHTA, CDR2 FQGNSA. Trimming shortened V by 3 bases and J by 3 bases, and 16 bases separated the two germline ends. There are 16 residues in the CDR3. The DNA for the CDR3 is TGTGCCAGCAGCTTTTTCCCGCGGTACCTAACAGATACGCAGTATTTT. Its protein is CASSFFPRYLTDTQYF. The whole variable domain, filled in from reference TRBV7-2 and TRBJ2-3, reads GAGVSQSPSNKVTEKGKDVELRCDPISGHTALYWYRQSLGQGLEFLIYFQGNSAPDKSGLPSDRFSAERTGGSVSTLTIQRTQQEDSAVYLCASSFFPRYLTDTQYFGPGTRLTVL.

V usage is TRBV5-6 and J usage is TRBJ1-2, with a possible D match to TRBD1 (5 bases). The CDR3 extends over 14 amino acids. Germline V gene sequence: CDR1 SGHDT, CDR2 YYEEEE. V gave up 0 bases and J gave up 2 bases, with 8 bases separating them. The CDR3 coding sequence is TGTGCCAGCAGCTTGGGCAGGACAAACTATGGCTACACCTTC. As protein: CASSLGRTNYGYTF.

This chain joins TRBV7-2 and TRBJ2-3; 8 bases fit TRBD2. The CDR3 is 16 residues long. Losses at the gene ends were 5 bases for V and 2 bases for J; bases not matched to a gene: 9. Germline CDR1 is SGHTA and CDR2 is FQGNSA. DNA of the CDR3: TGTGCCAGCAGCCCCGCACGGGGGGGGGTCACAGATACGCAGTATTTT. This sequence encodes CASSPARGGVTDTQYF.

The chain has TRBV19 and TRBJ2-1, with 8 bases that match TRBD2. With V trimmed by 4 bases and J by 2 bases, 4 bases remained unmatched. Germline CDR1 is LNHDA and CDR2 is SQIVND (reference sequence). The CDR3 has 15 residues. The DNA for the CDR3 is TGTGCCAGTAGTAAAACTAGCGGCCCCTACAATGAGCAGTTCTTC. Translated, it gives CASSKTSGPYNEQFF.

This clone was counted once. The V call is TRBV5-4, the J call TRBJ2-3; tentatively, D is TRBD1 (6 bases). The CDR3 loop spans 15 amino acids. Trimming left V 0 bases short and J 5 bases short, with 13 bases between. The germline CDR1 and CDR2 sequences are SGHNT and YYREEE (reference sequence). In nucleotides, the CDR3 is TGTGCCAGCAGCTTGGCGCTGGGGGCAGGAGATACGCAGTATTTT. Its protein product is CASSLALGAGDTQYF.

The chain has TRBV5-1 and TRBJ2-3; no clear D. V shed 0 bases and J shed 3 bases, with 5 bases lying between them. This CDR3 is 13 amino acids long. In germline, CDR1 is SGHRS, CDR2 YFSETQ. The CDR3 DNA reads TGCGCCAGCAGCTTGGATTCGACAGATACGCAGTATTTT. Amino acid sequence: CASSLDSTDTQYF. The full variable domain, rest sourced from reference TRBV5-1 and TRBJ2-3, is KAGVTQTPRYLIKTRGQQVTLSCSPISGHRSVSWYQQTPGQGLQFLFEYFSETQRNKGNFPGRFSGRQFSNSRSEMNVSTLELGDSALYLCASSLDSTDTQYFGPGTRLTVL.

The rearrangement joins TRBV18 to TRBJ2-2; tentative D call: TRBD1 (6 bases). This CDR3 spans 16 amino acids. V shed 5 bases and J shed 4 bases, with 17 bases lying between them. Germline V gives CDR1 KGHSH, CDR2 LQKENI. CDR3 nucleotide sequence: TGTGCCAGCTCATTAAACAGGGCGTCGGTCACCGGGGAGCTGTTTTTT. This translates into CASSLNRASVTGELFF. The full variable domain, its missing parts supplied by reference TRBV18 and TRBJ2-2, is NAGVMQNPRHLVRRRGQEARLRCSPMKGHSHVYWYRQLPEEGLKFMVYLQKENIIDESGMPKERFSAEFPKEGPSILRIQQVVRGDSAAYFCASSLNRASVTGELFFGEGSRLTVL.

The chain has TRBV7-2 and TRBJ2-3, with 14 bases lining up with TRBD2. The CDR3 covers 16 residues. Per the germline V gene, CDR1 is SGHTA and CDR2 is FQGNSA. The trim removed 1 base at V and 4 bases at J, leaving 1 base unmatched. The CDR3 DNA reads TGTGCCAGCAGCTTAGGGGGACTAGCGGGGGCAGATACGCAGTATTTT. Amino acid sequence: CASSLGGLAGADTQYF.

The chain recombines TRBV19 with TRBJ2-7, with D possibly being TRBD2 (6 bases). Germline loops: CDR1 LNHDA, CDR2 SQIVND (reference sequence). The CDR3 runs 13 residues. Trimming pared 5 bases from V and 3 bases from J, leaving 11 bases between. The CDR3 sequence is CASSFQGGYEQYF. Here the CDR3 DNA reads TGTGCCAGTAGTTTCCAGGGAGGCTACGAGCAGTACTTC.

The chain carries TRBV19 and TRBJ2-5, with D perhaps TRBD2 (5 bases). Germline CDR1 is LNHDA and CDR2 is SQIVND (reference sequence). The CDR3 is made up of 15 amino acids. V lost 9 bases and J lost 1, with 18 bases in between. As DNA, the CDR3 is TGTGCCAGCGAACCTGGAGCCGGGGTCCAAGAGACCCAGTACTTC. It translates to CASEPGAGVQETQYF.

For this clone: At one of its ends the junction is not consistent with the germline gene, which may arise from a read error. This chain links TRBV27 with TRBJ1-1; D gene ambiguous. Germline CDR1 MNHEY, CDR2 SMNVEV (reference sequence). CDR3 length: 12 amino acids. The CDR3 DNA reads TGTGCCAGCAGTTTACCCAACACCGAAGCTTTCTTT. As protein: CASSLPNTEAFF.

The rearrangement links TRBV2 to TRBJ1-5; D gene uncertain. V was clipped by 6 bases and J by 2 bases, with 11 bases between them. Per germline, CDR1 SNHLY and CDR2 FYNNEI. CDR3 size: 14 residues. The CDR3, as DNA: TGTGCCAGCAGGCCCGGGGATGGCAATCAGCCCCAGCATTTT. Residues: CASRPGDGNQPQHF.

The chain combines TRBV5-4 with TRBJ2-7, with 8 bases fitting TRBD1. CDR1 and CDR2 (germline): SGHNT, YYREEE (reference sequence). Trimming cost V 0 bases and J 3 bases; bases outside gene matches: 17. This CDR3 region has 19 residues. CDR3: CASSLGGDRMGPRIYEQYF. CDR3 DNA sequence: TGTGCCAGCAGCTTGGGTGGGGACAGGATGGGACCTAGAATCTACGAGCAGTACTTC. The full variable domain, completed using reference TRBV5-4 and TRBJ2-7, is ETGVTQSPTHLIKTRGQQVTLRCSSQSGHNTVSWYQQALGQGPQFIFQYYREEENGRGNFPPRFSGLQFPNYSSELNVNALELDDSALYLCASSLGGDRMGPRIYEQYFGPGTRLTVT.

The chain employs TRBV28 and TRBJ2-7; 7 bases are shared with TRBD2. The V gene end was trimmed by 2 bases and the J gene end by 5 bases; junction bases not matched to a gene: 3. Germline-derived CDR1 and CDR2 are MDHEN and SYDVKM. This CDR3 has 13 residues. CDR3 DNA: TGTGCCAGCAGTTTAACCGGGAGGCACGAGCAGTACTTC. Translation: CASSLTGRHEQYF.

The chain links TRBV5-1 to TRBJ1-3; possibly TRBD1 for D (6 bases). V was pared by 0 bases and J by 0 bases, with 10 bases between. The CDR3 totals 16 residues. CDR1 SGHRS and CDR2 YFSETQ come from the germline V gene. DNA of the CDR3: TGCGCCAGCAGCTTGGGGGACAACAACTCTGGAAACACCATATATTTT. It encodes CASSLGDNNSGNTIYF. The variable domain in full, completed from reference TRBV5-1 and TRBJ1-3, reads KAGVTQTPRYLIKTRGQQVTLSCSPISGHRSVSWYQQTPGQGLQFLFEYFSETQRNKGNFPGRFSGRQFSNSRSEMNVSTLELGDSALYLCASSLGDNNSGNTIYFGEGSWLTVV.

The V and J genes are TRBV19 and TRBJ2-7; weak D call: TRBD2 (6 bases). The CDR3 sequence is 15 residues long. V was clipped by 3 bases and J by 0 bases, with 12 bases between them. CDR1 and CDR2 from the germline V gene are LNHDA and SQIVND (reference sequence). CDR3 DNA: TGTGCCAGTAGTATGGAGGGAACCCTCTCCTACGAGCAGTACTTC. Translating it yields CASSMEGTLSYEQYF.

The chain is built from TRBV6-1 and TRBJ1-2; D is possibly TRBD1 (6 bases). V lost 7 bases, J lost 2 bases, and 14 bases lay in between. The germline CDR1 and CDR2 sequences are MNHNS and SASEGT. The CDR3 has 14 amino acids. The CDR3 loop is CASNSDSANYGYTF. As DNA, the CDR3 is TGTGCCAGCAACTCGGACAGCGCGAACTATGGCTACACCTTC.

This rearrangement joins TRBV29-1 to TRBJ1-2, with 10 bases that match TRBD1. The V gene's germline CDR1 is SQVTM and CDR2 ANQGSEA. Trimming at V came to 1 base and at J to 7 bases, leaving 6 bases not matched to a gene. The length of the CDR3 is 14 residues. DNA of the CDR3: TGCAGCGTTGAAGGCCGGGACAGGGGTAGTGGCTACACCTTC. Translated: CSVEGRDRGSGYTF.

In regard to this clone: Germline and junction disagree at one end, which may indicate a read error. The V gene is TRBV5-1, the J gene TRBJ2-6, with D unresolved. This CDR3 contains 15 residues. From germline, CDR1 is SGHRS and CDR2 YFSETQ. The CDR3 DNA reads TGCGCCAGCACCTTGGGTAGCTCTGGGGCCAACGTCCTGACTTTC. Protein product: CASTLGSSGANVLTF.

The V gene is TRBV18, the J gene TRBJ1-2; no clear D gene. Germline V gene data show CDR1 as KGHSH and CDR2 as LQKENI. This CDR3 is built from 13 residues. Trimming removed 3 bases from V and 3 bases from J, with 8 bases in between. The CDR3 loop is CASSPMADYGYTF. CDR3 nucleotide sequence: TGTGCCAGCTCACCCATGGCTGACTATGGCTACACCTTC. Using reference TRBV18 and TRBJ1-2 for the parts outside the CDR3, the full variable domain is NAGVMQNPRHLVRRRGQEARLRCSPMKGHSHVYWYRQLPEEGLKFMVYLQKENIIDESGMPKERFSAEFPKEGPSILRIQQVVRGDSAAYFCASSPMADYGYTFGSGTRLTVV.

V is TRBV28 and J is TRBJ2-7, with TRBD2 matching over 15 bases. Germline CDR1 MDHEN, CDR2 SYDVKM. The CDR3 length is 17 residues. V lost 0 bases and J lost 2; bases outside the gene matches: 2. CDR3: CASSLWGLAGGAYEQYF. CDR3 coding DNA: TGTGCCAGCAGTTTATGGGGACTAGCGGGAGGTGCCTACGAGCAGTACTTC.

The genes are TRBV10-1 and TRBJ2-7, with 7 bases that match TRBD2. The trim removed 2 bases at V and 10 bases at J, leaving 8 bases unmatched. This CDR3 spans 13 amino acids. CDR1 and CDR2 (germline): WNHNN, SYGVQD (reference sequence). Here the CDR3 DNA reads TGCGCCAGCAGTGAGACCCTTGGGGGGGTACAGTACTTC. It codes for CASSETLGGVQYF.

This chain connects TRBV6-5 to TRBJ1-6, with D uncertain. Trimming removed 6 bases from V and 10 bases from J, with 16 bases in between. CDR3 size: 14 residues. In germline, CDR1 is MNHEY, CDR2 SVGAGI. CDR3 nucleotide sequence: TGTGCCAGCAGCGCGGCCACTCTGCAGTCACCCCTCCACTTT. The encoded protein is CASSAATLQSPLHF.

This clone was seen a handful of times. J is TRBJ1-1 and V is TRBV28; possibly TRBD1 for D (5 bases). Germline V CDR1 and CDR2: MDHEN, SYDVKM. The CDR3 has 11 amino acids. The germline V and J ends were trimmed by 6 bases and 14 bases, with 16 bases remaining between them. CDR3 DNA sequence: TGTGCCAGCAGATCAACAGGTGAGGAGTTCTTT. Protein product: CASRSTGEEFF.

For the CDR3, the DNA is TGTGCCAGCTCACCAGTGACAGGGGGCCCCAACTATGGCTACACCTTC. It is translated as CASSPVTGGPNYGYTF. This chain joins TRBV18 and TRBJ1-2; 10 bases agree with TRBD1. Looked up from germline, CDR1 is KGHSH and CDR2 is LQKENI. The CDR3 spans 16 residues. With V trimmed by 2 bases and J by 2 bases, 5 bases remained unmatched. Combining the CDR3 with reference TRBV18 and TRBJ1-2 gives the whole variable domain NAGVMQNPRHLVRRRGQEARLRCSPMKGHSHVYWYRQLPEEGLKFMVYLQKENIIDESGMPKERFSAEFPKEGPSILRIQQVVRGDSAAYFCASSPVTGGPNYGYTFGSGTRLTVV.

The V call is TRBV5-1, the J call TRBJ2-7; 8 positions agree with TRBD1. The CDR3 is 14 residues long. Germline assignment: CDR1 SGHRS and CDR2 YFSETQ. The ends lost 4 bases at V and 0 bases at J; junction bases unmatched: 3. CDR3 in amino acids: CASSTTGGSYEQYF. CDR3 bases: TGCGCCAGCAGCACCACAGGGGGCTCCTACGAGCAGTACTTC.

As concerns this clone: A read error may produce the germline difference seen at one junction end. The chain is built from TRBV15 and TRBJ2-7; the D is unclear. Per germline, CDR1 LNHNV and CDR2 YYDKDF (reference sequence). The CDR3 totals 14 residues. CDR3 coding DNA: TGTGCCGCCAGCAGAGACCCACTTACCTACGAGCAGTACTTC. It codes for CAASRDPLTYEQYF.

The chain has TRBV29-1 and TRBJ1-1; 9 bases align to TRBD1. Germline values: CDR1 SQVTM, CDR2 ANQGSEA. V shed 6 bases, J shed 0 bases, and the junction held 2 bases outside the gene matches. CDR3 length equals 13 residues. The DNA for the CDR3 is TGCAGCGTGGGACAGGGACTGAACACTGAAGCTTTCTTT. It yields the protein CSVGQGLNTEAFF.

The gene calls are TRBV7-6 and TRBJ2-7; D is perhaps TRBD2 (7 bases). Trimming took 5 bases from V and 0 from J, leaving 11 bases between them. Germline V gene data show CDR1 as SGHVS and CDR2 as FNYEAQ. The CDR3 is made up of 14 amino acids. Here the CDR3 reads CASSRGGSSYEQYF. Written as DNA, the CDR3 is TGTGCCAGCAGCAGGGGGGGAAGCTCCTACGAGCAGTACTTC.